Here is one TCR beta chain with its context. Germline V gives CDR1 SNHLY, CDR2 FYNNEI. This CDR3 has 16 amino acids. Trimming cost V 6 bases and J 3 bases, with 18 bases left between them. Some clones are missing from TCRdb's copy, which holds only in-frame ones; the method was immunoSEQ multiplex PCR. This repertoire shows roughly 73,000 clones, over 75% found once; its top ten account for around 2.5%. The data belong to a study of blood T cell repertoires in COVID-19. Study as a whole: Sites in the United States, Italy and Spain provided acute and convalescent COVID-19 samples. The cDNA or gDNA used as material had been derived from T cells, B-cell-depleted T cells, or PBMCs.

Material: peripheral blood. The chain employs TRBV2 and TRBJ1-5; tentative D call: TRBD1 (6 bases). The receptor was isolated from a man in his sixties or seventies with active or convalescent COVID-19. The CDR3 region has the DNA TGTGCCAGCAGACTGAAGGGGGATCGGATCAATCAGCCCCAGCATTTT. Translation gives CASRLKGDRINQPQHF.